What follows describes a single T cell receptor beta chain. No antigen is known for it. Base-call qualities are not available, and no considerably larger clone is one nucleotide away. The source of the sample is a study of T cells in localized non-small cell lung cancer (dated by TCRdb to the early 2020s). Turning to the overall study: Comparing tumors with uninvolved tumor-adjacent lungs, the study looked at the T cell repertoires of hundreds of patients with early-stage NSCLC. The cohort was made up of 236 treatment-naive NSCLC patients whose localized lung tumors had been resected. The mean age of the NSCLC patients was 50 to 85 years, with 120 to 150 men and about a hundred women. The research as a whole found: Because of the exploratory design, TCR variables were selected using unadjusted p-values without false-discovery rate correction. Higher blood T cell density associated with longer overall survival, while higher adjacent-lung clonality associated with shorter survival. The highest T cell clonality was observed in uninvolved tumor-adjacent lung, where clonality exceeded that of tumor, suggesting that antigenic responses were more focused in uninvolved tumor-adjacent lung. Of the top 100 tumor clones, a median of roughly 53 were detected in paired uninvolved adjacent lung; 28 were also among that lung's top 100. Multi-region tumor sequencing was not performed, so intratumor heterogeneity could not be excluded.

The immunoSEQ Assay was used to sequence TCR beta CDR3 regions from DNA. The authors' analysis ran thus. To compute T cell density, TCR beta template counts were normalized to usable DNA, which was estimated by amplifying housekeeping genes. The preseqR package was used to estimate richness by extrapolating to 400,000 templates for PBMC samples and to 120,000 templates for tissue samples. Clonality was taken to be one minus Pielou's evenness. To identify tissue-enriched TCRs, differential abundance testing was run on productive amino-acid clonotypes with a minimum total count of 5 and an alpha of 0.1. The Jaccard Index and the Morisita Overlap Index were used to quantify repertoire overlap between compartments. GLIPH clustered TCR beta CDR3s with public tetramer-defined viral CDR3s; viral motifs required at least three viral sequences plus V-gene enrichment. The immuneACCESS repertoire file appears here via TCRdb, limited to in-frame rearrangements. These files lack a portion of the clones; in checked studies, under half of the deficit traces to unresolved V genes, and the cause of the others is not known. V and J calls and clone size are those listed in that table; D and trimming were worked out from the DNA. This sample has around 22,000 clones in its table, and approximately 89% of those were observed once. Approximately 10% of the sample is in the top ten clones.

At diagnosis, tumor, uninvolved tumor-adjacent lung and peripheral blood were collected and then preserved as a mix of FFPE and fresh-frozen material. For TCR repertoire profiling, blood samples were analyzed in the form of peripheral blood mononuclear cells. Measured from the cysteine to the phenylalanine, the CDR3 is 13 residues long. Kept here is only the CDR3 DNA, which spans 39 bases and is read in frame from base 1. The germline V gene (reference sequence) sets CDR1 to SEHNR and CDR2 to FQNEAQ. V and J are truncated by 4 bases and 5 bases respectively, leaving an intervening sequence of 11 bases.

This clonotype originated in a woman aged 35-70 years with stage III lung adenocarcinoma. The material sequenced was peripheral blood mononuclear cells, taken before any cancer treatment. The chain couples TRBV7-9 to TRBJ1-1, with TRBD1 as a weak D call on 5 bases. CDR3 region: CASSSQARTEAFF. The DNA reads as follows: TGTGCCAGCAGCTCACAGGCGAGAACTGAAGCTTTCTTT. The variable domain in full, with residues beyond the CDR3 obtained from the reference TRBV7-9 and TRBJ1-1 genes, is DTGVSQNPRHKITKRGQNVTFRCDPISEHNRLYWYRQTLGQGPEFLTYFQNEAQLEKSRLLSDRFSAERPKGSFSTLEIQRTEQGDSAMYLCASSSQARTEAFFGQGTRLTVV.